Following are 23 T cell receptor beta chains from one sample sequenced in a study of blood T cell repertoires in COVID-19 (dated by TCRdb to 2019 to 2021). Receptor amplification or capture employed the immunoSEQ multiplex PCR assay. TCRdb mirrors the immuneACCESS table, restricted to in-frame sequences. Some clones are absent from its copies; in checked studies, under half trace to an unresolved V gene, and the reason for the others is unknown. Here the sample has 80,000 to 100,000 clones; about 90% occur a single time. The leading ten clones occupy about 1.7% of the sample. The source material was peripheral blood. These TCRs come from a human donor with active COVID-19. The donor label of this sample is uncertain.

This clone appeared once. This chain links TRBV4-3 with TRBJ1-4, with TRBD1 matching over 8 bases. Trimming removed 2 bases from V and 8 bases from J; junction bases left unmatched: 13. The CDR3 has 17 amino acids. The germline gives CDR1 LGHNA, CDR2 YSLEER. In DNA form, the CDR3 reads TGCGCCAGCAGCCAACACTTACGGACAGGGATGGCGGAAAAACTGTTTTTT. Amino acids: CASSQHLRTGMAEKLFF.

DNA of the CDR3: TGTGCCAGTAGTGCTACAGGGGAAACTAATGAAAAACTGTTTTTT. Encoded protein: CASSATGETNEKLFF. This chain uses TRBV19 with TRBJ1-4; 7 nucleotides match TRBD1. The CDR3 loop spans 15 amino acids. V lost 5 bases to trimming and J lost 1 base; unmatched junction nucleotides: 4. From germline, CDR1 is LNHDA and CDR2 SQIVND (reference sequence). The variable domain in full, completed from reference TRBV19 and TRBJ1-4, reads DGGITQSPKYLFRKEGQNVTLSCEQNLNHDAMYWYRQDPGQGLRLIYYSQIVNDFQKGDIAEGYSVSREKKESFPLTVTSAQKNPTAFYLCASSATGETNEKLFFGSGTQLSVL.

J is TRBJ2-1 and V is TRBV4-3; D unclear. The germline gives CDR1 LGHNA, CDR2 YSLEER. Trimming cost V 0 bases and J 9 bases, with 9 bases left between them. CDR3 length equals 13 residues. CDR3 in DNA: TGCGCCAGCAGCCAAGATAATGCCGGTGAGCAGTTCTTC. Translation gives CASSQDNAGEQFF.

This clone showed up just once. The rearrangement uses TRBV28 and TRBJ2-5, with TRBD2 matching 8 bases. Germline lookup yields CDR1 MDHEN and CDR2 SYDVKM. The junction had 12 bases not matched to a gene; V was cut back by 3 bases and J by 0 bases. CDR3 size: 18 residues. The CDR3 spells CASSFYRGGRQYQETQYF. CDR3 sequence (DNA): TGTGCCAGCAGTTTCTATCGGGGGGGGCGACAGTACCAAGAGACCCAGTACTTC.

The chain uses TRBV5-4 and TRBJ1-6; D is unresolved. Germline-derived CDR1 and CDR2 are SGHNT and YYREEE (reference sequence). Trimming took off 0 bases at V and 0 bases at J, with 7 bases between the two ends. The CDR3 covers 16 residues. The CDR3 loop reads CASSLDKSSYNSPLHF. Written as DNA, the CDR3 is TGTGCCAGCAGCTTGGATAAGAGCTCCTATAATTCACCCCTCCACTTT.

This rearrangement joins TRBV27 to TRBJ1-1; tentative D call: TRBD1 (5 bases). The CDR3 contains 14 residues. The germline CDR1 and CDR2 sequences are MNHEY and SMNVEV (reference sequence). V dropped 1 base and J dropped 6 bases, with 12 bases sitting between them. CDR3 nucleotide sequence: TGTGCCAGCAGTTTATTCGGCAGGGTCGCTGAAGCTTTCTTT. It is translated as CASSLFGRVAEAFF.

Only one count was recorded for this clone. The chain employs TRBV2 and TRBJ1-5; 8 nucleotides match TRBD1. The CDR3 has 15 amino acids. J lost 4 bases, V lost 6 bases, and 8 bases had no gene match. From germline, CDR1 is SNHLY and CDR2 FYNNEI. The CDR3 loop reads CASRDRQGPNQPQHF. The CDR3, as DNA: TGTGCCAGCAGGGACCGACAGGGGCCTAATCAGCCCCAGCATTTT.

This chain joins TRBV6-5 and TRBJ2-7; 9 bases align to TRBD1. Germline V gene lookup returns CDR1 MNHEY and CDR2 SVGAGI. This CDR3 region has 14 residues. The ends lost 4 bases at V and 2 bases at J; junction bases unmatched: 3. The CDR3 loop is CASSSGTGTYEQYF. DNA for the CDR3: TGTGCCAGCAGTTCCGGGACAGGGACCTACGAGCAGTACTTC.

The chain combines TRBV11-2 with TRBJ1-3; no clear D gene. The CDR3 extends over 16 amino acids. Germline V gene lookup returns CDR1 SGHAT and CDR2 FQNNGV. Trimming shortened V by 1 base and J by 0 bases, and 10 bases separated the two germline ends. In nucleotides, the CDR3 is TGTGCCAGCAGCTTAGTAATGGCAGACTCTGGAAACACCATATATTTT. This encodes CASSLVMADSGNTIYF. The whole variable domain, filled in from reference TRBV11-2 and TRBJ1-3, reads EAGVAQSPRYKIIEKRQSVAFWCNPISGHATLYWYQQILGQGPKLLIQFQNNGVVDDSQLPKDRFSAERLKGVDSTLKIQPAKLEDSAVYLCASSLVMADSGNTIYFGEGSWLTVV.

The J gene is TRBJ1-2, the V gene TRBV20-1; 9 bases map to TRBD1. CDR3 length: 14 residues. Germline assignment: CDR1 DFQATT and CDR2 SNEGSKA (reference sequence). V was clipped by 3 bases and J by 4 bases; unmatched bases: 6. CDR3 residues: CSASPGQGSYGYTF. CDR3 DNA: TGCAGTGCTAGTCCGGGACAGGGATCCTATGGCTACACCTTC.

This chain uses TRBV7-3 with TRBJ2-1; unclear D gene. The CDR3 is made up of 12 amino acids. Deletions cut 5 bases from V and 6 bases from J, with 8 bases between. Germline CDR1 reads SGHTA; CDR2 reads FQGTGA. The CDR3 DNA follows: TGTGCCAGCAGCCCCCCTCCCAATGAGCAGTTCTTC. Translation: CASSPPPNEQFF.

The chain links TRBV10-1 to TRBJ1-4, with D unresolved. The CDR3 has 16 amino acids. The germline V gene encodes CDR1 WNHNN and CDR2 SYGVQD (reference sequence). V lost 11 bases to trimming and J lost 1 base, with 20 bases between them. CDR3 coding DNA: TGCGCCGGAGAGGGCCCCCTTGGAAAAACTAATGAAAAACTGTTTTTT. Translating gives CAGEGPLGKTNEKLFF.

V is TRBV7-2 and J is TRBJ2-7; D might be TRBD2 (7 bases). V was clipped by 8 bases and J by 1 base, with 12 bases between them. The CDR3 is 13 amino acids. CDR1 and CDR2 from the germline V gene are SGHTA and FQGNSA. The CDR3 DNA is TGTGCCAGCTTGGGGGGGCCGTCCTACGAGCAGTACTTC. Protein: CASLGGPSYEQYF.

The rearrangement uses TRBV4-3 and TRBJ2-2, with 10 bases matching TRBD2. The CDR3 covers 15 residues. Germline lookup yields CDR1 LGHNA and CDR2 YSLEER. With V trimmed by 2 bases and J by 7 bases, 4 bases remained unmatched. CDR3 sequence reads: CASSQSGTSDGELFF. The CDR3 DNA follows: TGCGCCAGCAGCCAATCCGGGACTAGCGACGGGGAGCTGTTTTTT.

V is TRBV19 and J is TRBJ1-1; maybe TRBD1 (6 bases). In germline, CDR1 is LNHDA, CDR2 SQIVND (reference sequence). V lost 5 bases and J 4 bases, leaving 20 bases between the germline ends. The CDR3 extends over 16 amino acids. This CDR3 reads CASSPSQGISRTEAFF. The DNA for the CDR3 is TGTGCCAGTAGTCCCTCACAGGGTATATCCCGCACTGAAGCTTTCTTT.

The chain combines TRBV2 with TRBJ1-3, with 7 bases identical to TRBD1. This CDR3 is built from 14 residues. V gave up 8 bases and J gave up 0 bases; unmatched junction bases: 4. Germline CDR1 is SNHLY and CDR2 is FYNNEI. CDR3 amino acids: CASQTGNSGNTIYF. CDR3 nucleotide sequence: TGTGCCAGCCAGACAGGGAACTCTGGAAACACCATATATTTT.

The J gene is TRBJ2-2, the V gene TRBV4-1, with TRBD1 matching 8 bases. Germline assignment: CDR1 MGHRA and CDR2 YSYEKL. The V and J ends lost 4 bases and 4 bases, in that order; junction bases with no gene match: 8. The CDR3 totals 16 residues. CDR3 amino acids: CASSRTRGRGTGELFF. The CDR3 coding sequence is TGCGCCAGCAGCCGAACCAGGGGGCGCGGCACCGGGGAGCTGTTTTTT.

The V and J genes are TRBV6-4 and TRBJ2-1; perhaps TRBD1 as D (5 bases). The CDR3 totals 14 residues. Looked up from germline, CDR1 is MRHNA and CDR2 is SNTAGT. V gave up 2 bases and J gave up 6 bases, with 11 bases separating them. This CDR3 is CASSDRGWRNEQFF. For the CDR3, the DNA is TGTGCCAGCAGTGACAGGGGCTGGCGCAATGAGCAGTTCTTC.

This chain uses TRBV7-2 with TRBJ2-1; TRBD1 matches 9 bases. Germline V gives CDR1 SGHTA, CDR2 FQGNSA. The CDR3 covers 16 residues. The trim removed 4 bases at V and 6 bases at J, leaving 10 bases unmatched. CDR3 nucleotide sequence: TGTGCCAGCAGCTCAGAGGACAGGGGTACGCTCAATGAGCAGTTCTTC. Residues: CASSSEDRGTLNEQFF. Full variable domain (missing parts from reference TRBV7-2 and TRBJ2-1): GAGVSQSPSNKVTEKGKDVELRCDPISGHTALYWYRQSLGQGLEFLIYFQGNSAPDKSGLPSDRFSAERTGGSVSTLTIQRTQQEDSAVYLCASSSEDRGTLNEQFFGPGTRLTVL.

This CDR3 reads CASSQGLAGELETQYF. CDR3 nucleotide sequence: TGTGCCAGCAGCCAAGGACTAGCGGGGGAACTGGAGACCCAGTACTTC. V gene TRBV5-4 combines with J gene TRBJ2-5; 13 bases map to TRBD2. CDR3 length: 16 residues. J was trimmed by 5 bases and V by 4 bases; bases with no gene match: 8. Germline assignment: CDR1 SGHNT and CDR2 YYREEE (reference sequence).

This chain links TRBV29-1 with TRBJ2-5; 10 nucleotides line up with TRBD2. Per the germline V gene, CDR1 is SQVTM and CDR2 is ANQGSEA. The CDR3 consists of 14 residues. With 3 bases clipped from V and 3 bases from J, the junction kept 4 bases outside the gene matches. The CDR3: CSVDVAGGKETQYF. CDR3 bases: TGCAGCGTTGATGTAGCGGGGGGAAAAGAGACCCAGTACTTC.

The rearrangement uses TRBV19 and TRBJ1-1; D call uncertain. CDR1 and CDR2 (germline): LNHDA, SQIVND (reference sequence). CDR3 length equals 13 residues. Trimming stripped 3 bases from V and 1 base from J, with 6 bases between. CDR3 residues: CASSMTGNTEAFF. DNA for the CDR3: TGTGCCAGTAGTATGACTGGGAACACTGAAGCTTTCTTT.

This rearrangement joins TRBV18 to TRBJ1-3; 8 bases fit TRBD1. CDR1 and CDR2 from the germline V gene are KGHSH and LQKENI. The CDR3 length is 19 residues. V was pared by 0 bases and J by 0 bases, with 10 bases of the junction left unmatched. CDR3 nucleotides: TGTGCCAGCTCACCACCGAAGGTGCTTGACAGGGGCTCTGGAAACACCATATATTTT. Translated, it gives CASSPPKVLDRGSGNTIYF. Drawing the rest from reference TRBV18 and TRBJ1-3, the complete variable domain is NAGVMQNPRHLVRRRGQEARLRCSPMKGHSHVYWYRQLPEEGLKFMVYLQKENIIDESGMPKERFSAEFPKEGPSILRIQQVVRGDSAAYFCASSPPKVLDRGSGNTIYFGEGSWLTVV.